Listed below are T cell receptor beta chains from one sample, sequenced in a study of blood T cell repertoires in COVID-19. The repertoire was sequenced with immunoSEQ multiplex PCR; TCRdb's copy has only in-frame clones and lacks some. The table includes around 26,000 clones, around 92% detected once. The material sequenced was peripheral blood. The receptors derive from a human donor in a cohort sampled during active COVID-19. The CDR3 runs from the conserved cysteine through the conserved F or W. Fields, in order: CDR3 protein, CDR3 DNA, D gene, J gene, V gene, clone size. The D gene is left open where the match is weak. A row's size may be missing; if present it is once, few, many or a size class.

CDR3aa: CASSSGTGSTGELFF
CDR3nt: TGTGCCAGCAGTTCCGGGACAGGGAGCACCGGGGAGCTGTTTTTT
d_gene: TRBD1
j_gene: TRBJ2-2
v_gene: TRBV27
abundance: -

CDR3aa: CASSLTGNSPLHF
CDR3nt: TGCGCCAGCAGCTTGACAGGGAATTCACCCCTCCACTTT
d_gene: -
j_gene: TRBJ1-6
v_gene: TRBV5-1
abundance: -

CDR3aa: CASSPRVTEAFF
CDR3nt: TGTGCCAGCAGCCCCAGGGTCACTGAAGCTTTCTTT
d_gene: -
j_gene: TRBJ1-1
v_gene: TRBV6-6
abundance: -

CDR3aa: CASSEGPWSQPQHF
CDR3nt: TGTGCCAGCAGTGAGGGGCCGTGGAGTCAGCCCCAGCATTTT
d_gene: -
j_gene: TRBJ1-5
v_gene: TRBV6-1
abundance: -

CDR3aa: CASSHWDLKGTEAFF
CDR3nt: TGTGCCAGCAGCCACTGGGACTTAAAGGGGACTGAAGCTTTCTTT
d_gene: -
j_gene: TRBJ1-1
v_gene: TRBV3-1/TRBV3-2
abundance: -

CDR3aa: CASIERGSGNTIYF
CDR3nt: TGTGCCAGCATCGAGCGGGGTTCTGGAAACACCATATATTTT
d_gene: -
j_gene: TRBJ1-3
v_gene: TRBV6-5
abundance: once

CDR3aa: CASSFHRGEAFF
CDR3nt: TGTGCCAGCAGCTTCCACAGGGGGGAGGCTTTCTTT
d_gene: TRBD1
j_gene: TRBJ1-1
v_gene: TRBV7-6
abundance: large

CDR3aa: CASSQVPNSPLHF
CDR3nt: TGCGCCAGCAGCCAAGTCCCGAATTCACCCCTCCACTTT
d_gene: -
j_gene: TRBJ1-6
v_gene: TRBV4-1
abundance: -

CDR3aa: CASSLASWAGGSNSPLHF
CDR3nt: TGTGCCAGCAGTTTAGCGTCCTGGGCAGGGGGTTCGAATTCACCCCTCCACTTT
d_gene: TRBD1
j_gene: TRBJ1-6
v_gene: TRBV27
abundance: -

CDR3aa: CASSVGLQGESPLHF
CDR3nt: TGTGCCAGCAGCGTAGGTCTTCAGGGGGAATCACCCCTCCACTTT
d_gene: TRBD1
j_gene: TRBJ1-6
v_gene: TRBV9
abundance: -

CDR3aa: CASRISGGYEKLFF
CDR3nt: TGTGCCAGCAGGATCTCAGGGGGCTATGAAAAACTGTTTTTT
d_gene: TRBD1
j_gene: TRBJ1-4
v_gene: TRBV6-5
abundance: -

CDR3aa: CASSVSGTDTQYF
CDR3nt: TGTGCCAGCAGTGTGAGCGGCACAGATACGCAGTATTTT
d_gene: -
j_gene: TRBJ2-3
v_gene: TRBV2
abundance: once

CDR3aa: CASSLDRGYYEQYF
CDR3nt: TGTGCCAGTAGTCTTGACAGGGGATACTACGAGCAGTACTTC
d_gene: TRBD1
j_gene: TRBJ2-7
v_gene: TRBV19
abundance: once